This record covers a single T cell receptor beta chain. This clonotype came up a few times. The target of this receptor is not known. Base-call qualities are not available, and no considerably larger clone is one nucleotide away. The sample originates from a study of blood T cells in healthy people across ages (dated by TCRdb to between 2014 and 2017). Describing the broader study: In model experiments, template switching captured about one uniquely barcoded TCR beta cDNA molecule for every two T cells. The study measured age-related changes in TCR beta repertoire diversity using deep sequencing normalized with unique cDNA molecular identifiers. The donors were split into four age groups: young (average 16 years), middle-aged (around 40), aged (approximately 59) and long-lived (under 90). Using the same blood draw, the study looked at two additional independent replicas of 1 million unique cDNA reads for two donors, one aged 18 to 30 and the other aged 80 or older. Donors of different ages were randomly distributed across sequencing lanes to avoid experimental bias.

The donors were some 39 Caucasian individuals from Russia, aged 6 to 90 years, who were systemically healthy. Approximately 9.3 milliliters of peripheral blood were drawn from each donor into EDTA-treated Vacutainer tubes. Ficoll-Paque density-gradient centrifugation was used to isolate PBMCs, with at least 7 million obtained per sample. Trizol reagent was used to extract total RNA from PBMCs, with at least 5.5 micrograms per sample. For every donor, an aliquot of PBMCs went through flow cytometry to measure the percentages of naive CD45RAhigh/CD27high T cells. Including the terminal cysteine and phenylalanine, the CDR3 comprises 12 residues. The read is trimmed to its CDR3 DNA, 36 bases read in frame from base 1. Trimming costs V 7 bases and J 2 bases, and their ends lie 12 bases apart. Reading the germline V gene gives CDR1 SQVTM and CDR2 ANQGSEA. On the study overall, not on this receptor specifically: As age increased, observed TCR beta diversity per million T cells dropped in a roughly linear way, and a significant reduction was already evident by age 40. Total diversity estimates from one million sequenced T cells were considered lower bounds and underestimates. Compared with the aged group, the long-lived group had more naive CD4+ T cells, fewer expanded clones and increased TCR diversity, a pattern suggesting age selection. Because the CMV infection status of the donors was unknown, age-related changes in expanded clonotypes may potentially have been confounded. A strong correlation was found between observed TCR beta diversity and the percentage of naive T cells measured by flow cytometry. Bulk unsorted PBMC profiling prevented conclusive comparison of naive and antigen-experienced compartments.

The library came from 5' RACE. For sequencing, an Illumina HiSeq 2500 was employed. A second roughly 7 to 11 cycle PCR used a sample-barcoded 5' primer and a J-beta primer mix. A template-switch 5' adaptor carrying 12 random nucleotides introduced a unique molecular identifier onto each TCR beta cDNA molecule. Each sample yielded at least 2.5 million CDR3-containing paired-end reads. First-strand cDNA was synthesized from all RNA with the Mint cDNA synthesis kit, primed by a TRBC-specific oligonucleotide. Following uracil-DNA glycosylase treatment, a first 18-cycle PCR with universal primers M1SS and BC2_uni_R was performed on all cDNA. As for the original processing: Each sample was normalized by randomly selecting 1 million high-quality reads, each carrying a distinct molecular identifier. Reads sharing molecular identifiers were discarded rather than binned into consensus sequences. CDR3 identification, clonotype clustering and error correction used MiTCR with a Q25 quality threshold and the strictest error-elimination algorithm. Lower-bound total TCR beta diversity was estimated with a nonparametric unseen species model using Euler transformation. TCRdb applied fastp at Q25 and MiXCR to the public reads, then kept only in-frame beta chains. Here each entry gathers all rows of one CDR3 protein and keeps the most common genes and DNA. The V and J calls follow TCRdb's processing rather than the paper's. The sample yields about 830,000 distinct CDR3 sequences; around 68% were counted once. Roughly a quarter of the sample is held by the ten biggest clonotypes.

This receptor was identified in a man aged 25 to 40 in good health. The sample taken for sequencing was blood. The chain uses TRBV29-1 and TRBJ2-7; 6 matching bases give a weak D call of TRBD2. The DNA sequence is as follows: TGCAGCGCTAATAGCGGTCCCTACGAGCAGTACTTC. It is translated as CSANSGPYEQYF.